This TCR beta chain was sequenced for a study of T-cell memory formation after mild COVID-19 (dated by TCRdb to the early 2020s). Concerning the study at large: TCR sequence clusters from the two donors were largely donor specific. Two young, previously healthy adult volunteers made up the cohort, one male and one female. Longitudinal TCRalpha and TCRbeta repertoire sequencing tracked T-cell clones expanding and contracting after mild COVID-19 in a couple of donors.

V has 6 bases trimmed and J has 4 bases trimmed; junction bases matching no gene number 8. Its CDR3 holds 15 amino acids, cysteine through phenylalanine. The entry retains the CDR3 DNA only, 45 bases that are in frame from base 1. From the germline V gene, CDR1 is SNHLY and CDR2 is FYNNEI. A remark on this clonotype: What this receptor recognizes is not known. No base quality values were provided; no much bigger clone lies one nucleotide off.

Findings and caveats that apply to the study as a whole: Contracting CD4+ clones appeared mostly in the CM and EM memory subsets, whereas CD8+ clones were enriched in EMRA. The study included only a couple of mild cases, and larger cohorts that include severe cases with pre-infection samples were judged to be necessary. Balanced CD4/CD8 phenotypes were observed for clones contracting from day 15 to 85, whereas a bias towards CD4+ was observed for a second wave of clones expanding from day 15 to 37. The detection of some responding clones in pre-infection memory suggests that pre-existing cross-reactive memory T cells joined the SARS-CoV-2 response. The second-wave clones that peaked on day 37 were not confirmed to be SARS-CoV-2 specific.

PBMCs were isolated by Ficoll-Paque density gradient centrifugation. The sequencing machine was an Illumina NovaSeq 6000. TCRalpha and TCRbeta cDNA libraries were constructed by 5'RACE with constant-segment primers, with sample barcodes and unique molecular identifiers being introduced. RNA was extracted from every sample with Trizol reagent. Amplification of the libraries took two PCR steps, and the second step added a second sample barcode plus Illumina TruSeq adapters. Sequencing of libraries was performed on an Illumina NovaSeq with 2 x 150 bp paired-end reads. Concerning the study's data processing: Reads were demultiplexed and collapsed into UMI-guided consensus sequences with migec v1.2.7. Using mixcr v2.1.11, the UMI consensuses were aligned to TRA and TRB V and J templates and assembled into clonotypes. Clonotypes were classified as expanded or contracted when called significant by both edgeR and NoisET, with noise models trained on biological replicates. For edgeR calls, the cutoffs were a false discovery rate-adjusted p below 0.01 and a log2 fold-change threshold of 1. PCA with hierarchical clustering of max-normalized trajectories of the 1000 most abundant clonotypes was used as exploratory dynamics analysis. The CD4 or CD8 phenotype of responding clones was assigned using the separately sequenced CD4+ and CD8+ repertoires. Using fastp at Q25 and MiXCR, TCRdb reprocessed the public reads and kept productive beta chains. Rows are unified per CDR3 protein, each entry keeping the most common DNA and genes. The V and J calls shown here were made by TCRdb, not taken from the authors' results. This sample has approximately 410,000 distinct CDR3 sequences in its table, and about 25% of those were observed once. The ten largest clones represent 13% of the sample.

Sequences were obtained from PBMCs or a T cell subset sorted from them (not recorded which). The clonotype originates from an adult woman who had mild COVID-19 (a few samples of this study predate the infection). The sample titles of this study are shuffled in the database, so cell type and time point are left out; the donor was told from shared clones. Here the chain combines TRBV2 and TRBJ2-1, with 8 bases matching TRBD2. The CDR3 region reads CASRTRGVGYNEQFF. The DNA is TGTGCCAGCAGGACGCGGGGGGTCGGGTACAATGAGCAGTTCTTC.